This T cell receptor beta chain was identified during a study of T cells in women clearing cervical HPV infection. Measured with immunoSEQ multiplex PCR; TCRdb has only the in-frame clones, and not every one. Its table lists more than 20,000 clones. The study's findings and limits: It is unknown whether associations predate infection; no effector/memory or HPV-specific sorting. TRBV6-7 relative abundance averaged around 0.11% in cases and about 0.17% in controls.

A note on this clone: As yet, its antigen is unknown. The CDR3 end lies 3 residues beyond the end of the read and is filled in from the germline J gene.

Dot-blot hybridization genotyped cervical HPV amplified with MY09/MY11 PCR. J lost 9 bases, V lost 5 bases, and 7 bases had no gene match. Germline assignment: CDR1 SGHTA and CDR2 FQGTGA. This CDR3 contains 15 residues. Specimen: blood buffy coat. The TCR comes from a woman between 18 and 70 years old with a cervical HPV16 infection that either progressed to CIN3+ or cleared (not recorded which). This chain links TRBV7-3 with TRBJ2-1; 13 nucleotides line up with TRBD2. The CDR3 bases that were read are TGTGCCAGCAGCGAACTAGCGGGAGGGCCCTTTGAG. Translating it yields CASSELAGGPFE. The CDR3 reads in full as CASSELAGGPFEQFF.